Below are 7 T cell receptor beta chains sequenced from a single sample in a study of T cells after yellow fever vaccination. One entry per CDR3 protein results from TCRdb running MiXCR on the 5' RACE reads. The repertoire holds roughly 120,000 distinct CDR3 sequences, with 7% to 8.5% as singletons. The sample in question was CD8+ T cells sorted from PBMCs, obtained 45 days after the yellow fever booster vaccination. The receptors originated from a young man who received the YFV17D yellow fever vaccine.

V and J are TRBV4-3 and TRBJ2-3, with 8 bases matching TRBD1. CDR1 is LGHNA, CDR2 YSLEER, per germline. The CDR3 length is 17 residues. Trimming at V came to 0 bases and at J to 4 bases, leaving 9 bases not matched to a gene. This CDR3 reads CASSQEPGTGGADTQYF. The CDR3, as DNA: TGCGCCAGCAGCCAAGAACCCGGGACAGGCGGCGCAGATACGCAGTATTTT.

The rearrangement joins TRBV25-1 to TRBJ2-1; D ambiguous. Trimming cost V 2 bases and J 2 bases, with 7 bases left between them. This CDR3 contains 14 residues. Looked up from germline, CDR1 is MGHDK and CDR2 is SYGVNS. The CDR3 region has the DNA TGTGCCAGCAGTGAAACGGATGCCTACAATGAGCAGTTCTTC. Protein product: CASSETDAYNEQFF.

Details on this clonotype: With a much larger clone just one base away, this may be a read error. The chain combines TRBV2 with TRBJ1-3; D is undetermined. The V gene's germline CDR1 is SNHLY and CDR2 FYNNEI. This CDR3 spans 14 amino acids. The CDR3 DNA reads as TGTGACAGCAGAGGCGCTAGCTCTGGAAACACCATATATTTT. Translated: CDSRGASSGNTIYF.

In its sample, this clonotype was seen many times. J is TRBJ2-7 and V is TRBV24-1; TRBD1 matches at 10 bases. Germline V CDR1 and CDR2: KGHDR, SFDVKD. The CDR3 loop spans 16 amino acids. Trimming at V came to 4 bases and at J to 3 bases, leaving 8 bases not matched to a gene. CDR3 bases: TGTGCCACCAGTGAGTCCTCCGGGACAGGGGACTACGAGCAGTACTTC. Its protein product is CATSESSGTGDYEQYF.

A few counts support this clonotype. The V gene is TRBV7-2, the J gene TRBJ1-1; 8 bases match TRBD1. Losses at the gene ends were 5 bases for V and 8 bases for J; bases not matched to a gene: 4. The CDR3 contains 12 residues. CDR1 and CDR2 (germline): SGHTA, FQGNSA. As DNA, the CDR3 is TGTGCCAGCAGCACCCGACAGGGGGAAGCTTTCTTT. This sequence encodes CASSTRQGEAFF.

This clonotype was observed a handful of times. V usage is TRBV14 and J usage is TRBJ2-7; D not certain. The V gene's germline CDR1 is SGHDN and CDR2 FVKESK. V lost 1 base and J 4 bases, leaving 11 bases between the germline ends. The CDR3 has 14 residues. CDR3: CASSQGFGYYEQYF. CDR3 in DNA: TGTGCCAGCAGCCAAGGGTTCGGATATTACGAGCAGTACTTC.

This clonotype was observed many times. The genes are TRBV6-1 and TRBJ2-1, with D unresolved. This CDR3 comprises 15 residues. Trimming removed 6 bases from V and 0 bases from J, with 12 bases in between. Per the germline V gene, CDR1 is MNHNS and CDR2 is SASEGT. The CDR3 bases are TGTGCCAGCAGCTCGTCGGAGAGCTCCTACAATGAGCAGTTCTTC. It encodes CASSSSESSYNEQFF.